A single T cell receptor beta chain is shown here with its context. The sample is drawn from a study of shared clonotypes between healthy human individuals. The data were produced by immunoSEQ multiplex PCR, yet TCRdb's version contains in-frame clones alone and is incomplete. The repertoire consists of roughly 2 million clones, with approximately 94% occurring once and the leading ten covering 1% to 1.3%. The naive CD8 fraction comprised CD45RO-negative cells positively selected for CCR7 and excluded terminally differentiated effector memory CD45RA+ cells. This CDR3 is 14 amino acids long. The ends were cut back, 5 bases at V and 5 bases at J, with 15 bases in the middle. From germline, CDR1 is MDHEN and CDR2 SYDVKM.

Sequences were obtained from naive CD8+ T cells sorted from blood. This sequence joins TRBV28 and TRBJ1-2; D call uncertain. This TCR derives from a man aged 18 to 35 in good health. CDR3 coding DNA: TGTGCCAGCAGTACCCCGGTGGGTTGGTATGGCTACACCTTC. Translated, it gives CASSTPVGWYGYTF.